This T cell receptor beta chain originates from a study of monozygotic twins with inflammatory bowel disease. In germline, CDR1 is SGHRS, CDR2 YFSETQ. The CDR3 covers 19 residues. Study-wide points: Fewer clonotypes were shared with others by IBD patients than by healthy twins, especially with disease activity. No difference was seen in repertoire similarity between concordant and discordant twins, possibly from limited power.

TCRdb processed the 5' RACE reads again and assigns one entry to each CDR3 protein, with no DNA. The sample includes approximately 390,000 distinct CDR3 sequences. In the case of this clonotype: The target antigen is unknown.

One blood sample of roughly 2.5 ml was taken from each donor. This clonotype originated in a human donor with ulcerative colitis or Crohn's disease, or a healthy co-twin of an affected twin (not recorded which). The source material was blood. The chain recombines TRBV5-1 with TRBJ2-5; the TCRdb D gene call, TRBD2, has no DNA to confirm it. The CDR3 sequence is CASSSTLLAGGALQETQYF.